The entry that follows covers one T cell receptor beta chain sequence. Its antigen is unidentified. The CDR3 is made up of 14 amino acids. The ends lost 6 bases at V and 8 bases at J; junction bases unmatched: 13. Germline assignment: CDR1 SGHKS and CDR2 YYEKEE (reference sequence). The sample is drawn from a study of cytomegalovirus exposure and HLA in healthy donors. The study, taken as a whole, reports: One later analysis reportedly identified an Asian-associated ancestry cluster that showed fewer N-insertions than the approximately 600-donor mean.

It was with 60 Vbeta and 13 Jbeta primers that the PCR ran. Assay used: immunoSEQ multiplex PCR; TCRdb lists only in-frame clones, some missing. In the table there are fewer than 140,000 clones, about two thirds of which are singletons. The J gene is TRBJ1-1, the V gene TRBV5-5; TRBD1 matches 7 bases. Specimen: PBMCs. This sequence originates from a boy between 10 and 17 years old in good health and CMV-seronegative. CDR3 loop: CASILNRGLGEAFF. As DNA, the CDR3 is TGTGCCAGCATCCTCAACAGGGGATTGGGCGAAGCTTTCTTT.